This T cell receptor beta chain comes out of a study of blood T cell repertoires in COVID-19. Study context: Samples came from the United States, Italy and Spain, spanning acute and convalescent COVID-19. The analysed material was cDNA or gDNA that came from T cells, B-cell-depleted T cells, or PBMCs.

The sample holds one count of this clone. Source study methods: Quantification of nucleated cells was approximated via reference gene primer amplification. Libraries were prepared by immunoSEQ multiplex PCR; TCRdb keeps only in-frame clonotypes and omits some of them. V, J and clone size were drawn from that table, and D and trimming were deduced from the DNA. The table includes roughly 200,000 clones, around 80% detected once. Sequenced: peripheral blood. The sequence was collected from a woman older than 75 with active or convalescent COVID-19.

The CDR3 sequence is CASSNKGQGADTQYF. The CDR3 DNA reads as TGTGCCAGCAGTAATAAGGGACAGGGGGCAGATACGCAGTATTTT. The chain joins TRBV6-6 to TRBJ2-3; 11 bases line up with TRBD1. Trimming removed 5 bases from V and 4 bases from J; junction bases left unmatched: 5. The CDR3 length is 15 residues. CDR1 and CDR2 from the germline V gene are MNHNY and SVGAGI (reference sequence).